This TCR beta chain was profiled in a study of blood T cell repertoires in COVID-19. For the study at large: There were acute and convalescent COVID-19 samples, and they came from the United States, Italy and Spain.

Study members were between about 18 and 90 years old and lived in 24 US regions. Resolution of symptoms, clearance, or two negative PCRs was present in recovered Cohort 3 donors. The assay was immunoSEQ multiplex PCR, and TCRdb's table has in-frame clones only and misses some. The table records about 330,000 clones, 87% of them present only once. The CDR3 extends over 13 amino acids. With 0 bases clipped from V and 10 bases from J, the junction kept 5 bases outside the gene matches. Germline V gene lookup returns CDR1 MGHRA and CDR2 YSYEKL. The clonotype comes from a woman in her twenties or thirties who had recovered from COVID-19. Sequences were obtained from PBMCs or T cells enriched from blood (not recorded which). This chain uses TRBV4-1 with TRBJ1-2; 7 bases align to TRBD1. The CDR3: CASSQDLGQIYTF. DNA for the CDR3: TGCGCCAGCAGCCAAGATCTGGGACAGATCTACACCTTC.